This T cell receptor (beta chain) derives from a study of T cells in Graves' hyperthyroidism and ophthalmopathy (dated by TCRdb to the late 2010s). Context from the whole study: Peripheral blood samples were taken at the time of initial diagnosis, prior to any treatment. To identify distinguishing TCR V-J signatures, a discovery cohort of around 100 patients was used, comprising fewer than 45 with Graves' ophthalmopathy and 55 to 65 with stable Graves' hyperthyroidism. Whether ophthalmopathy could be predicted prospectively was tested in an independent validation cohort made up of roughly 19 hyperthyroidism patients plus 17 patients who later progressed to ophthalmopathy. The approximately 97 discovery patients were randomly divided into training and test sets at a 7:3 ratio. In addition, the study compared T-cell repertoires in thyroid tissue and in blood from about six Graves' hyperthyroidism patients. Once sampling was done, hyperthyroidism patients were given methimazole at a starting dose of 30 mg daily, whereas ophthalmopathy patients were given high-dose intravenous methylprednisolone. The paper reports TCR Vbeta CDR3 sequencing of 130 to 150 peripheral blood samples: 43 ophthalmopathy, fewer than 85 hyperthyroidism and 17 progressor patients. General findings and caveats noted by the study authors: No statistical method was used to set the sample size in advance, and investigators knew the group allocation. Most expanded thyroid clonotypes (frequency above 0.001) were also found in blood, which suggests that blood repertoires may mirror thyroid immune responses. In validation, progression to ophthalmopathy was predicted by the model with nearly 71% sensitivity and around 75% specificity, a median of 6.5 months before onset. A 13 V-J signature model separated ophthalmopathy from stable hyperthyroidism, with 87.88% sensitivity and 81.08% specificity in cross-validation and 80%/75% in testing.

Ophthalmopathy patients had moderately to severely active disease, with a Clinical Activity Score of 3 or more, a NOSPECS grade of 4 or more, and a disease duration of less than 3 months. Patients with uncontrolled infections, other autoimmune diseases, pregnancy or lactation were excluded. Diagnoses relied on clinical symptoms, serum thyroxine and TRAb, thyroid ultrasound and orbital computed tomography. Ficoll-Paque density gradient centrifugation was used to isolate PBMCs from about 10 ml of fresh peripheral blood. Total RNA was extracted using Trizol reagent, and RNA quality was assessed on an Agilent 2100 Bioanalyzer. The TCR beta CDR3 regions were amplified from the RNA transcripts. For the first round of RT-PCR on the TCR CDR3, the HTBI primer set was used together with the Qiagen OneStep RT-PCR kit. The libraries were constructed in a second round of multiplex PCR and then size-selected and purified. The libraries were sequenced on an Illumina HiSeq2000 using paired-end 100 bp reads. Under the source paper's analysis protocol: SOAPnuke was used to process the raw data, with reads discarded if the reads contained adapters or uncalled bases, had a mean Phred below 15, or lacked an exact constant-primer or identifier match. High-quality paired reads were merged with COPE v1.2.5, and unique nucleotide sequences were defined as clonotypes. MiTCR v1.1 was used to align the clonotypes against IMGT TRBV, TRBD and TRBJ reference segments. Only V-J combinations with frequency above 0.0001, covering about 99% of repertoires, were analysed. The TCS score was defined as the ratio of F50 (clonal expansion) to E x V (chaos), calculated using BLOSUM62-based TCRdist between CDR3 peptides within each V-J. Welch's t-statistics and random forest reduced 500 to 650 V-J features to 10 to 15, which were used in a naive Bayes classifier (R e1071). In TCRdb, the public reads were trimmed at Q25 with fastp and aligned with MiXCR, with productive beta chains retained. Each CDR3 protein gets just one entry, which takes the most common genes and DNA from the rows behind it. TCRdb, rather than the study authors, made the V and J calls. For this sample the table gives hundreds of thousands of distinct CDR3 sequences, of which less than 25% were detected only once. The ten top clones hold roughly a third of the sample.

Comments on this clonotype: The clone's antigen remains unknown. Per-base quality was not reported, and no clone a single base away is much larger than it.

Its CDR3 holds 16 amino acids, cysteine through phenylalanine. Here the CDR3 DNA is all that survives: 48 bases in frame from base 1. Trimming removed 5 bases from V and 1 base from J; the gene matches leave 8 bases unexplained. CDR1 and CDR2, per the germline V gene, are SGHAT and FQNNGV. The TCR originated in a man aged 25 to 40 with Graves' ophthalmopathy. The chain was built from TRBV11-2 and TRBJ2-3; 8 middle bases align to TRBD2. Sequencing input: blood. The sequenced DNA is TGTGCCAGCAGCCGGGGAGCGGGAGTGGGCACAGATACGCAGTATTTT. It translates as CASSRGAGVGTDTQYF.